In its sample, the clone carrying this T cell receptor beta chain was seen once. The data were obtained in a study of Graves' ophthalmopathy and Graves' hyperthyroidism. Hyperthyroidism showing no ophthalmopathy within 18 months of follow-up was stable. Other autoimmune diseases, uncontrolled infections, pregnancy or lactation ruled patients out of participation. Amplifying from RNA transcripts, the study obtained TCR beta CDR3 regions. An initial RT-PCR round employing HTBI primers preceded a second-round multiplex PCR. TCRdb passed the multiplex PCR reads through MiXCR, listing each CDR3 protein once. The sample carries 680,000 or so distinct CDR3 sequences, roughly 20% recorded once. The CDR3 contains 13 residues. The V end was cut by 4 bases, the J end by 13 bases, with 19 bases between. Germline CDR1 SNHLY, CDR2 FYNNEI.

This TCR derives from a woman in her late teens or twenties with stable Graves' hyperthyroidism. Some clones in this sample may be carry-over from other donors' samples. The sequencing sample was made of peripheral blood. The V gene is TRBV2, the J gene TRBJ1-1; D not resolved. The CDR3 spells CASSVVSGPIGFF. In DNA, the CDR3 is TGTGCCAGCAGTGTCGTAAGCGGTCCCATAGGTTTCTTT.